The sequence of this T cell receptor beta chain was determined in a study of shared clonotypes between healthy human individuals. Overall study findings and caveats: Clonotype sharing among donors likely depends on sequencing depth.

Naive CD8 cells comprised CD45RO-negative, CCR7-positively selected cells, excluding terminally differentiated effector memory CD45RA+ cells. In germline, CDR1 is SGHTA, CDR2 FQGNSA. The CDR3 spans 16 residues. V shed 1 base, J shed 2 bases, and the junction held 4 bases outside the gene matches. This clone has only one observation. Its antigen is still unknown. Only in-frame clones appear in the TCRdb table, and some are missing; sequencing was by immunoSEQ multiplex PCR. The sample includes 500,000 to 700,000 clones, roughly 96% of them seen just once. Sequencing was carried out using naive CD8+ T cells sorted from blood. The chain recombines TRBV7-2 with TRBJ2-1; 8 bases align to TRBD2. This receptor was obtained from a woman younger than 45 in good health. The CDR3 is CASSLGAGAPYNEQFF. CDR3 in DNA: TGTGCCAGCAGCTTAGGAGCGGGAGCCCCCTACAATGAGCAGTTCTTC.